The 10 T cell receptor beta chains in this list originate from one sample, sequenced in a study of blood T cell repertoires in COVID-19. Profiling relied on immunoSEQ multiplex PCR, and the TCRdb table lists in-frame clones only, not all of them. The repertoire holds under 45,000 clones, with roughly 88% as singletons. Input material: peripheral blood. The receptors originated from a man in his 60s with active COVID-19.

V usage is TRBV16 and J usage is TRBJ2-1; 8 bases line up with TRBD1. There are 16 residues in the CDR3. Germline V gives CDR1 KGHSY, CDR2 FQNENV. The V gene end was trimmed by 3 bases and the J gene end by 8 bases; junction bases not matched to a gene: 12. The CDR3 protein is CASSQSRTGFTDEQFF. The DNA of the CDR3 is TGTGCCAGCAGCCAGAGTAGGACAGGGTTTACCGATGAGCAGTTCTTC. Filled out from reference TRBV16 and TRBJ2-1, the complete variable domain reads GEEVAQTPKHLVRGEGQKAKLYCAPIKGHSYVFWYQQVLKNEFKFLISFQNENVFDETGMPKERFSAKCLPNSPCSLEIQATKLEDSAVYFCASSQSRTGFTDEQFFGPGTRLTVL.

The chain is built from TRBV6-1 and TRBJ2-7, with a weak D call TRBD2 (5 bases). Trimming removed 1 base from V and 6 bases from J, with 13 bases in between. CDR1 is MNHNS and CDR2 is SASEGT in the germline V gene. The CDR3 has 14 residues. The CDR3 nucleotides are TGTGCCAGCAGTGAAGGGCCGGGGAGCGGCGAGCAGTACTTC. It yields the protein CASSEGPGSGEQYF.

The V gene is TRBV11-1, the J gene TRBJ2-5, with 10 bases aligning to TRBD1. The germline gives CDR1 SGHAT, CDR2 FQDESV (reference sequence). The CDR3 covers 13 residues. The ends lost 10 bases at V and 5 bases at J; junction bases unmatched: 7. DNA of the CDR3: TGTGCCACTCGACAGGGGGCGGCGGAGACCCAGTACTTC. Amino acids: CATRQGAAETQYF.

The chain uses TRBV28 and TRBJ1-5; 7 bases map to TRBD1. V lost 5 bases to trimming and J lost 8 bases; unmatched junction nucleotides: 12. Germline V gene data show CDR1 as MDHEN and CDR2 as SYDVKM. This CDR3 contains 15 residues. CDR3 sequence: CASSIRDRQREPQHF. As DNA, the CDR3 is TGTGCCAGCAGTATACGGGACAGACAGAGGGAGCCCCAGCATTTT.

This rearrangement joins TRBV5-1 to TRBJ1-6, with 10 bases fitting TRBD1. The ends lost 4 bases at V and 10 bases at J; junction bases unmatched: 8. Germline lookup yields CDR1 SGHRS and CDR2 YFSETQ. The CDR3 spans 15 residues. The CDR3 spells CASSNRTGGGSPLHF. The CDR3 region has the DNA TGCGCCAGCAGCAACCGGACAGGGGGTGGGTCACCCCTCCACTTT.

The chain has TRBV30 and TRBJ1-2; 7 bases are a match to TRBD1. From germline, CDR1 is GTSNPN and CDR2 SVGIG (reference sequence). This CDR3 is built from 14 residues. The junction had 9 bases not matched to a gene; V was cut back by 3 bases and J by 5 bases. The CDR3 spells CAWSKQGPRYGYTF. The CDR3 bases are TGTGCCTGGAGCAAACAGGGGCCTAGATATGGCTACACCTTC.

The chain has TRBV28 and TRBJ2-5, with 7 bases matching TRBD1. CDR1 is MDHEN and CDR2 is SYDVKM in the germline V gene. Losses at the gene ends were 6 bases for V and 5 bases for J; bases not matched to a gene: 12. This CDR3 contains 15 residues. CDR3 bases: TGTGCCAGCAGGCCTGACAGGGAAGTGCGGGAGACCCAGTACTTC. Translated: CASRPDREVRETQYF.

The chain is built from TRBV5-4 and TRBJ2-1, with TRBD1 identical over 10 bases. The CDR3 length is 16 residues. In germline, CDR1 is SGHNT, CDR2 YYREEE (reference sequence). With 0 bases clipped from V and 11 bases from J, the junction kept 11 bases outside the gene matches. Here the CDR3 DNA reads TGTGCCAGCAGCTTGGGTGGGACAGGGGTTTTGCGGCAGCAGTTCTTC. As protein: CASSLGGTGVLRQQFF. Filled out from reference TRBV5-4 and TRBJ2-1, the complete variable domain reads ETGVTQSPTHLIKTRGQQVTLRCSSQSGHNTVSWYQQALGQGPQFIFQYYREEENGRGNFPPRFSGLQFPNYSSELNVNALELDDSALYLCASSLGGTGVLRQQFFGPGTRLTVL.

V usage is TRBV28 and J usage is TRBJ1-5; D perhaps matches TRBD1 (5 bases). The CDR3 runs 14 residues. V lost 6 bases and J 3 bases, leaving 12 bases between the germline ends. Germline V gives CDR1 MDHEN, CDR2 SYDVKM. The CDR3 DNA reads TGTGCCAGCAGGGGCGGGGCCATCAATCAGCCCCAGCATTTT. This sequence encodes CASRGGAINQPQHF.

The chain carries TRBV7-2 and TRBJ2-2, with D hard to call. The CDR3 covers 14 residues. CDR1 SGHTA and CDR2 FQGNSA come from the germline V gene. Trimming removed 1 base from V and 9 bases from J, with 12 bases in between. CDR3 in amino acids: CASSLDPARRELFF. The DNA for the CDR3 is TGTGCCAGCAGCTTAGATCCAGCGAGACGGGAGCTGTTTTTT. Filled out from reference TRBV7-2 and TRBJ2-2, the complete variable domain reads GAGVSQSPSNKVTEKGKDVELRCDPISGHTALYWYRQSLGQGLEFLIYFQGNSAPDKSGLPSDRFSAERTGGSVSTLTIQRTQQEDSAVYLCASSLDPARRELFFGEGSRLTVL.